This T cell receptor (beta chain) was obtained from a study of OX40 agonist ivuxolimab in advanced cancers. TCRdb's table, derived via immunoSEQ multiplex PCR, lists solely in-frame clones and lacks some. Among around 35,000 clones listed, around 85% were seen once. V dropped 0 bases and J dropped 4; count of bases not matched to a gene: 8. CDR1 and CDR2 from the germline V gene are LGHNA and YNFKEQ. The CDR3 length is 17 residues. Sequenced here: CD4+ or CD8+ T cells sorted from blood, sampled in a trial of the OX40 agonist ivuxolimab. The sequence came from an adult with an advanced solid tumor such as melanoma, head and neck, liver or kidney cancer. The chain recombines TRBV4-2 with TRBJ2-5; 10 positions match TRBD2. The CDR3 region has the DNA TGTGCCAGCAGCCAAGAATCGTGGCTAGCGGGGGTAGAGACCCAGTACTTC. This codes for CASSQESWLAGVETQYF.